These T cell receptor beta chains were read from a single sample in a study of tissue T cells after allogeneic stem cell transplantation. TCRdb's table, derived via immunoSEQ multiplex PCR, lists solely in-frame clones and lacks some. The sample shows around 3,000 clones, approximately 65% of them seen only once. The sample consisted of ascending colon tissue, taken at autopsy. These receptors came from a male patient older than 55 with steroid-refractory graft-versus-host disease after an allogeneic stem cell transplant. Some of the T cells might come from the graft donor. CDR3s include the opening cysteine and the closing phenylalanine or tryptophan. D genes are given only for firm matches. Not all rows give a size; the values are once, few, many and, for expanded clones, a class.

TRBV11-2	TRBJ1-4	once	-	CASSLILRPPLFF	TGTGCCAGCAGCTTAATCCTTCGTCCCCCACTTTTTTTT
TRBV5-6	TRBJ2-7	once	-	CASSLRGYEQYF	TGTGCCAGCAGCTTGAGGGGGTACGAGCAGTACTTC
TRBV2	TRBJ2-6	once	-	CASRGFGLSSGANVLTF	TGTGCCAGCAGAGGTTTTGGACTGTCCTCTGGGGCCAACGTCCTGACTTTC
TRBV3-1/TRBV3-2	TRBJ2-4	-	-	CASSGNRVVNIQYF	TGTGCCAGCAGCGGCAACAGGGTCGTGAACATTCAGTACTTC
TRBV18	TRBJ1-6	-	-	CASSPKAVPRSYNSPLHF	TGTGCCAGCTCACCGAAGGCAGTACCACGCTCCTATAATTCACCCCTCCACTTT
TRBV7-9	TRBJ2-1	-	TRBD1	CASSSPGQGFYEQFF	TGTGCCAGCAGTTCCCCCGGACAGGGATTTTATGAGCAGTTCTTC
TRBV5-4	TRBJ2-7	-	TRBD2	CASSLARAGGPTEQYF	TGTGCCAGCAGCTTGGCCCGGGCGGGGGGCCCTACCGAGCAGTACTTC
TRBV6-5	TRBJ1-6	-	-	CASSRQAKGSPLHF	TGTGCCAGCAGTCGACAGGCCAAGGGATCACCCCTCCACTTT
TRBV4-1	TRBJ2-5	-	-	CASSSRDSTFQETQYF	TGCGCCAGCAGCTCACGGGACTCGACCTTCCAAGAGACCCAGTACTTC
TRBV4-3	TRBJ2-3	-	-	CASSLQNYNTDTQYF	TGCGCCAGCAGCCTTCAAAACTACAACACAGATACGCAGTATTTT
TRBV27	TRBJ2-7	-	-	CASSPGQGVWRGESSYEQYF	TGTGCCAGCAGTCCCGGACAGGGTGTTTGGCGGGGGGAGAGCTCCTACGAGCAGTACTTC
TRBV4-2	TRBJ2-3	-	TRBD2	CASSQGAGGPGDTQYF	TGTGCCAGCAGCCAAGGAGCGGGGGGGCCTGGAGATACGCAGTATTTT
TRBV6-2/TRBV6-3	TRBJ2-3	-	-	CASSYLGAITDTQYF	TGTGCCAGCAGTTATTTGGGGGCCATCACAGATACGCAGTATTTT
TRBV5-6	TRBJ2-7	-	TRBD1	CASSFQGAFSSYEQYF	TGTGCCAGCAGCTTTCAGGGGGCGTTTTCGTCCTACGAGCAGTACTTC
TRBV3-1/TRBV3-2	TRBJ2-2	-	-	CASSQAPPGELFF	TGTGCCAGCAGCCAAGCACCTCCCGGGGAGCTGTTTTTT
TRBV5-8	TRBJ2-1	-	-	CASSLRRGTRHNEQFF	TGTGCCAGCAGCTTGCGGCGGGGAACTCGCCACAATGAGCAGTTCTTC
TRBV12-5	TRBJ2-1	few	-	CASGWGSFSDEQFF	TGTGCTAGTGGTTGGGGCAGCTTTTCCGATGAGCAGTTCTTC
TRBV2	TRBJ2-3	-	TRBD1	CASSVGTASTDTQYF	TGTGCCAGCAGCGTTGGGACAGCTAGCACAGATACGCAGTATTTT
TRBV20-1	TRBJ1-1	medium-sized	-	CSGQGEAFF	TGCAGTGGGCAGGGGGAAGCTTTCTTT
TRBV2	TRBJ2-5	-	TRBD1	CAGSGQGRETQYF	TGTGCCGGCTCGGGACAGGGGCGGGAGACCCAGTACTTC
TRBV4-3	TRBJ2-2	few	TRBD2	CASSPLSGADGTGELFF	TGCGCCAGCAGCCCCCTGAGCGGGGCCGACGGAACCGGGGAGCTGTTTTTT
TRBV6-2/TRBV6-3	TRBJ2-7	-	-	CASSYKASYEQYF	TGTGCCAGCAGTTACAAAGCCTCCTACGAGCAGTACTTC
TRBV10-1	TRBJ1-1	few	TRBD1	CASSVGGPNTEAFF	TGCGCCAGCAGTGTAGGGGGCCCGAACACTGAAGCTTTCTTT
TRBV10-2	TRBJ2-7	few	TRBD2	CASRGSGGSYEQYF	TGCGCCAGCAGGGGAAGCGGGGGGTCCTACGAGCAGTACTTC
TRBV29-1	TRBJ2-5	once	-	CSVRDSRGETQYF	TGCAGCGTTAGGGACTCGAGGGGGGAGACCCAGTACTTC
TRBV5-1	TRBJ2-1	-	TRBD1	CASSWGQGGQVEQFF	TGCGCCAGCAGCTGGGGGCAAGGGGGACAGGTTGAGCAGTTCTTC
TRBV5-4	TRBJ1-1	-	-	CASSISLGDTEAFF	TGTGCCAGCAGCATATCCCTCGGGGACACTGAAGCTTTCTTT
TRBV7-2	TRBJ2-1	-	-	CASSPGGTLYNEQFF	TGTGCCAGCAGCCCGGGGGGCACACTTTACAATGAGCAGTTCTTC
TRBV27	TRBJ1-5	-	-	CASSFRRNQPQHF	TGTGCCAGCAGTTTCCGCAGGAATCAGCCCCAGCATTTT
TRBV25-1	TRBJ1-5	few	-	CASSGGAYHNQPQHF	TGTGCCAGCAGTGGAGGGGCCTACCATAATCAGCCCCAGCATTTT
TRBV5-8	TRBJ2-5	few	TRBD1	CATAQQGLKETQYF	TGTGCCACAGCCCAACAGGGGCTAAAAGAGACCCAGTACTTC
TRBV6-5	TRBJ2-7	few	-	CASLWSQGGSYEQYF	TGTGCCAGCCTCTGGAGCCAGGGCGGGTCCTACGAGCAGTACTTC
TRBV7-6	TRBJ1-5	-	-	CASSLATADLRNQPQHF	TGTGCCAGCAGCTTAGCAACAGCCGATTTAAGAAATCAGCCCCAGCATTTT
TRBV3-1/TRBV3-2	TRBJ2-7	-	-	CASSQGFMTGSYEQYF	TGTGCCAGCAGCCAAGGATTCATGACAGGCTCCTACGAGCAGTACTTC
TRBV6-5	TRBJ1-4	few	-	CASSYSIGEKLFF	TGTGCCAGCAGTTACTCGATAGGAGAAAAACTGTTTTTT
TRBV4-3	TRBJ2-7	-	-	CASSQEPTNIHYEQYF	TGCGCCAGCAGCCAAGAGCCAACAAATATACACTACGAGCAGTACTTC
TRBV6-6	TRBJ2-2	-	-	CATAKGTTGELFF	TGTGCCACCGCAAAGGGGACAACCGGGGAGCTGTTTTTT
TRBV4-3	TRBJ1-2	medium-sized	-	CASSHELYGYTF	TGCGCCAGCAGCCATGAACTCTATGGCTACACCTTC
TRBV4-1	TRBJ2-1	few	-	CASSQGDEQFF	TGCGCCAGCAGCCAAGGTGATGAGCAGTTCTTC
TRBV4-3	TRBJ2-7	-	-	CASSQGEDPLYEQYF	TGCGCCAGCAGCCAAGGGGAGGACCCTCTCTACGAGCAGTACTTC
TRBV19	TRBJ1-5	-	-	CASSTTGISSNQPQHF	TGTGCCAGTAGTACCACAGGGATTAGCAGCAATCAGCCCCAGCATTTT
TRBV9	TRBJ2-1	-	TRBD2	CASSGTSGRDEQFF	TGTGCCAGCAGCGGGACTAGCGGGAGGGATGAGCAGTTCTTC
TRBV19	TRBJ2-7	medium-sized	-	CASSFGLRYEQYF	TGTGCCAGTAGTTTCGGCCTCCGCTACGAGCAGTACTTC
TRBV7-3	TRBJ2-1	-	-	CASSLGQGTRNEQFF	TGTGCCAGCAGCTTAGGGCAGGGGACTCGTAATGAGCAGTTCTTC
TRBV7-2	TRBJ2-3	-	TRBD2	CASSPLAGVSLDTQYF	TGTGCCAGCAGCCCCTTGGCGGGGGTGAGCTTGGATACGCAGTATTTT
TRBV2	TRBJ2-5	-	-	CASSEGVKQETQYF	TGTGCCAGCAGTGAAGGTGTCAAACAAGAGACCCAGTACTTC
TRBV7-9	TRBJ1-2	few	-	CASSRRDGYYGYTF	TGTGCCAGCAGCCGCCGGGACGGATACTATGGCTACACCTTC
TRBV15	TRBJ2-4	-	-	CATSRNRASPLAKNIQYF	TGTGCCACCAGCAGGAACCGGGCCTCTCCTTTAGCCAAAAACATTCAGTACTTC
TRBV18	TRBJ1-1	-	-	CASSLWTDYTEAFF	TGTGCCAGCTCCCTTTGGACGGACTACACTGAAGCTTTCTTT
TRBV5-4	TRBJ2-7	-	-	CASSLVGDNYEQYF	TGTGCCAGCAGCTTGGTCGGGGACAACTACGAGCAGTACTTC
TRBV7-2	TRBJ1-5	-	-	CASSSRGDQPQHF	TGTGCCAGCAGCTCTCGGGGCGATCAGCCCCAGCATTTT